Below, 17 T cell receptor beta chains from the same sample are listed, as sequenced in a study of tumor-infiltrating lymphocytes in primary liver carcinoma. Priming with a constant-region primer yielded TCR beta cDNA from roughly 490 ng total RNA. ARM-PCR was slightly modified, and three nested multiplex PCR rounds with it gave rise to the TCR beta libraries. PCR rounds one and two used TRBV1-TRBV30 forward primers with a C-beta reverse primer for around 9 cycles each. One entry per CDR3 protein, called by TCRdb with MiXCR from the multiplex PCR reads. The sample includes 330,000 or so distinct CDR3 sequences, less than 70% of them seen just once. Germline DNA was extracted too, while blood RNA derived from unsorted whole blood. Sequenced input: peripheral blood. Every receptor here comes from a man aged 35 to 55 with primary liver carcinoma and hepatitis B virus infection.

Remarks on this clonotype: With a much larger clone just one base away, this may be a read error. The chain has TRBV12-3 or TRBV12-4 and TRBJ1-1; 7 bases line up with TRBD1. The CDR3 consists of 15 residues. The V gene end was trimmed by 7 bases and the J gene end by 0 bases; junction bases not matched to a gene: 8. CDR3 residues: CASNRNRGLNTEAFF. As DNA, the CDR3 is TGTGCCAGCAACCGCAACAGGGGCTTGAACACTGAAGCTTTCTTT.

In its sample, this clonotype was seen many times. This chain joins TRBV10-3 and TRBJ1-2; 7 bases fit TRBD1. CDR1 and CDR2 (germline): ENHRY, SYGVKD. This CDR3 spans 18 amino acids. V lost 3 bases to trimming and J lost 1 base; unmatched junction nucleotides: 14. CDR3 sequence: CAISDGIRDSLYNYGYTF. In nucleotides, the CDR3 is TGTGCCATCAGTGATGGGATCCGGGACAGTCTTTATAACTATGGCTACACCTTC.

The chain joins TRBV12-3 or TRBV12-4 to TRBJ2-3, with a tentative D call TRBD2 (6 bases). This CDR3 contains 16 residues. The germline V and J ends were trimmed by 5 bases and 5 bases, with 20 bases remaining between them. CDR3 bases: TGTGCCAGCAGTCCGGAGGGGAAGGGGCCAGGAGATACGCAGTATTTT. Amino acid sequence: CASSPEGKGPGDTQYF.

Points on this clonotype: Given a much more abundant clone one base away, this may be a read error. The chain joins TRBV5-1 to TRBJ2-3, with D uncertain. There are 13 residues in the CDR3. Looked up from germline, CDR1 is SGHRS and CDR2 is YFSETQ. The CDR3 spells CASSSISTNTQYF. CDR3 sequence (DNA): TGCGCCAGCAGCTCAATTAGCACAAATACGCAGTATTTT.

A word on this clonotype: This may arise from a read error, as a much more abundant clone is one base away. This chain connects TRBV4-1 to TRBJ2-7; TRBD1 matches 7 bases. The CDR3 has 18 residues. Germline CDR1 reads MGHRA; CDR2 reads YSYEKL. V dropped 0 bases and J dropped 6; count of bases not matched to a gene: 17. CDR3 nucleotides: TGCGCCAGCAGCCAAGATAGTCCCCAGTCCCAGGGGGTAAGCGAGCAGTACTTC. Amino acid sequence: CASSQDSPQSQGVSEQYF.

This clonotype was recorded a few times. The V gene is TRBV7-9, the J gene TRBJ2-7; tentative D call: TRBD2 (6 bases). The length of the CDR3 is 16 residues. The germline CDR1 and CDR2 sequences are SEHNR and FQNEAQ (reference sequence). The V gene lost 5 bases and the J gene lost 2 bases, with 19 bases spanning the gap. The CDR3 reads CASSPGGGIIPYEQYF. The CDR3, as DNA: TGTGCCAGCAGCCCCGGTGGCGGGATCATACCCTACGAGCAGTACTTC. The whole variable domain, filled in from reference TRBV7-9 and TRBJ2-7, reads DTGVSQNPRHKITKRGQNVTFRCDPISEHNRLYWYRQTLGQGPEFLTYFQNEAQLEKSRLLSDRFSAERPKGSFSTLEIQRTEQGDSAMYLCASSPGGGIIPYEQYFGPGTRLTVT.

A word on this clonotype: The junction departs from the called germline gene at one end, perhaps through a read error. The rearrangement joins TRBV11-2 to TRBJ2-7; 11 bases match TRBD2. Germline values: CDR1 SGHAT, CDR2 FQNNGV. The CDR3 totals 15 residues. CDR3 DNA: TGTGCCAGCAGCCTGACTAGCGGGATCGTCCACGAGAAGTACTTC. This gives the protein CASSLTSGIVHEKYF.

This clonotype was observed a handful of times. The genes are TRBV28 and TRBJ2-7, with D tentatively TRBD1 (6 bases). The germline gives CDR1 MDHEN, CDR2 SYDVKM. V was trimmed by 8 bases and J by 0 bases, leaving 11 bases between them. This CDR3 spans 13 amino acids. The CDR3 DNA follows: TGTGCCAGCCGGGACACAGCCTCCTACGAGCAGTACTTC. As protein: CASRDTASYEQYF.

This clonotype was seen only a few times. This could be a read error, since a much larger clone is one nucleotide away. The DNA is left out, because the CDR3 cannot be placed on it with certainty; the CDR3 is given as TCRdb lists it. The V and J genes are TRBV29-1 and TRBJ2-7; the table's D call TRBD2 went unverified against the DNA. Germline V lookup: CDR1 SQVTM, CDR2 ANQGSEA. The CDR3 has 14 residues if both end residues are counted. The CDR3 here is CSVVVAGGSYERYF.

In its sample, this clonotype was seen many times. DNA of the CDR3: TGTGCCAGCAGTTTGACAGGGGGCCACGAGCAGTACTTC. It is translated as CASSLTGGHEQYF. V is TRBV12-3 or TRBV12-4 and J is TRBJ2-7, with 10 bases aligning to TRBD1. V shed 3 bases, J shed 5 bases, and the junction held 1 base outside the gene matches. The CDR3 runs 13 residues.

The rearrangement uses TRBV14 and TRBJ2-7, with D tentatively TRBD1 or TRBD2 (7 bases each). V was clipped by 4 bases and J by 5 bases, with 21 bases between them. CDR1 SGHDN and CDR2 FVKESK come from the germline V gene. CDR3 length: 16 amino acids. CDR3 amino acids: CASSRRGETGFHEQYF. DNA for the CDR3: TGTGCCAGCAGCCGCCGGGGGGAGACAGGGTTCCACGAGCAGTACTTC.

About this clonotype: At one end, the junction sequence differs from germline, possibly due to a read error. This rearrangement joins TRBV4-2 to TRBJ2-7, with D tentatively TRBD1 (5 bases). Germline assignment: CDR1 LGHNA and CDR2 YNFKEQ. This CDR3 is built from 14 residues. This CDR3 is CTSSQDYQGYEQCF. CDR3 bases: TGTACCAGCAGCCAAGATTACCAGGGCTACGAGCAGTGCTTC.

Regarding this clonotype: At one end the junction does not follow the germline gene, possibly because of a read error. The chain recombines TRBV6-2 or TRBV6-3 with TRBJ1-1; D gene unclear. The CDR3 totals 14 residues. CDR1 MNHEY and CDR2 SVGEGT come from the germline V gene. In DNA form, the CDR3 reads TGTGCCAGCAGTCACACAGAGCTGAAGACTGAAGCTTTCTTT. Translated: CASSHTELKTEAFF.

Notes on this clonotype: It may be a read error: a sequence one base away is much more abundant. The chain combines TRBV5-4 with TRBJ2-3; D remains unclear. Looked up from germline, CDR1 is SGHNT and CDR2 is YYREEE (reference sequence). CDR3 length: 13 amino acids. CDR3 protein: CASSPLNTDTRYF. CDR3 in DNA: TGTGCCAGCAGCCCCCTCAACACAGATACGCGGTATTTT. The full variable domain, completed using reference TRBV5-4 and TRBJ2-3, is ETGVTQSPTHLIKTRGQQVTLRCSSQSGHNTVSWYQQALGQGPQFIFQYYREEENGRGNFPPRFSGLQFPNYSSELNVNALELDDSALYLCASSPLNTDTRYFGPGTRLTVL.

Points on this clonotype: Germline and junction disagree at one end, which may indicate a read error. V gene TRBV4-1 combines with J gene TRBJ1-3, with D hard to call. The germline CDR1 and CDR2 sequences are MGHRA and YSYEKL. The CDR3 is 13 residues long. CDR3 region: CAGSQTRGNTIYF. The CDR3 DNA reads as TGCGCCGGCAGCCAAACGAGAGGAAACACCATATATTTT.

This clonotype was observed many times. V is TRBV12-5 and J is TRBJ2-5; TRBD1 agrees at 8 bases. Germline CDR1 reads LGHNT; CDR2 reads FRNRAP. Trimming removed 1 base from V and 0 bases from J; junction bases left unmatched: 1. This CDR3 has 15 residues. This chain's CDR3 is CASGLGQGYQETQYF. DNA of the CDR3: TGTGCTAGTGGTTTGGGACAGGGGTACCAAGAGACCCAGTACTTC.

This clonotype has a count of ten or more. The chain carries TRBV6-5 and TRBJ2-5, with TRBD2 as a possible D gene (6 bases). The length of the CDR3 is 13 residues. Per germline, CDR1 MNHEY and CDR2 SVGAGI. Trimming removed 8 bases from V and 0 bases from J, with 10 bases in between. The DNA for the CDR3 is TGTGCCAGCGGACTACTCCACCAAGAGACCCAGTACTTC. Its translation is CASGLLHQETQYF.